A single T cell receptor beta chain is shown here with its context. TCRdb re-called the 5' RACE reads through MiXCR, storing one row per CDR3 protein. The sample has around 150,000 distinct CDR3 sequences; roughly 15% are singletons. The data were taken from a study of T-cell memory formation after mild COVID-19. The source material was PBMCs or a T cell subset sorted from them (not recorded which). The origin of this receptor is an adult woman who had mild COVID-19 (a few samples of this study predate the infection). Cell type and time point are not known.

CDR3 sequence (DNA): TGTGCCATCTCCCCTGGGCTAGCGGGTGAGCAGTTCTTC. Translating gives CAISPGLAGEQFF. The rearrangement uses TRBV10-3 and TRBJ2-1; 8 nucleotides align to TRBD2. The CDR3 runs to 13 residues. Per the germline V gene, CDR1 is ENHRY and CDR2 is SYGVKD. The ends lost 8 bases at V and 9 bases at J; junction bases unmatched: 9.